This T cell receptor (beta chain) was identified during a study of a mutant IDH1 vaccine in newly diagnosed glioma. In the study overall: Vaccine dosing followed radiotherapy by 4-6 weeks, or accompanied temozolomide cycles.

On this clone: No antigen is known for it.

Germline loops: CDR1 SGDLS, CDR2 YYNGEE. The CDR3 covers 16 residues. The V and J ends lost 4 bases and 3 bases, in that order; junction bases with no gene match: 7. This table comes from immunoSEQ multiplex PCR, and its TCRdb copy is limited to in-frame clones, with some not included. The data show about 38,000 clones, 80% to 90% seen once. Sample time point: week 5, during vaccination. Vaccination used 300 ug of mutant IDH1 20-mer peptide per dose, with topical imiquimod. Donor diagnoses consisted of new WHO grade 3 or 4 IDH1-mutant, ATRX-lost astrocytomas. This sequence originates from a man aged 50 to 60 with glioma. Sequencing was performed on PBMCs, taken from a glioma patient whose treatment included an IDH1 peptide vaccine. The chain recombines TRBV9 with TRBJ2-7, with TRBD2 identical over 13 bases. CDR3 in DNA: TGTGCCAGCAGCCCGGGACTAGCGGGGACGGTCTACGAGCAGTACTTC. This gives the protein CASSPGLAGTVYEQYF.